The 5 T cell receptor beta chains presented below share a single source sample, sequenced in a study of early T cells in non-severe SARS-CoV-2 infection. Via MiXCR, TCRdb re-called the 5' RACE reads, giving one row per CDR3 protein. Of tens of thousands of distinct CDR3 sequences in the sample, more than 13% are singletons; the top ten hold about a tenth. The sample was whole blood, taken at baseline. These TCRs come from an adult who was a healthcare worker with PCR-confirmed SARS-CoV-2 infection or an uninfected control (not recorded which).

The rearrangement links TRBV30 to TRBJ2-1, with a tentative D call TRBD2 (6 bases). Trimming removed 0 bases at V and 9 bases at J, with 15 bases between. The germline V gene has CDR1 GTSNPN and CDR2 SVGIG (reference sequence). The CDR3 spans 14 residues. The CDR3, as DNA: TGTGCCTGGAGTGTAGGAACTAGCCTCCCTGAGCAGTTCTTC. This gives the protein CAWSVGTSLPEQFF.

The chain combines TRBV9 with TRBJ2-1; possibly TRBD2 for D (6 bases). Germline loops: CDR1 SGDLS, CDR2 YYNGEE. This CDR3 is built from 15 residues. Trimming took off 1 base at V and 0 bases at J, with 8 bases between the two ends. CDR3 loop: CASSVLAVSYNEQFF. In nucleotides, the CDR3 is TGTGCCAGCAGCGTATTAGCGGTCTCCTACAATGAGCAGTTCTTC.

This clonotype was seen many times. V gene TRBV12-3 or TRBV12-4 combines with J gene TRBJ2-3, with a tentative D call TRBD1 (5 bases). The CDR3 loop spans 15 amino acids. Trimming removed 4 bases from V and 0 bases from J, with 11 bases in between. The DNA for the CDR3 is TGTGCCAGCAGTTCTCTCCAGGGTAGCACAGATACGCAGTATTTT. Residues: CASSSLQGSTDTQYF.

The table lists this clonotype with a few counts. The V gene is TRBV7-9, the J gene TRBJ2-7; D unresolved. CDR1 is SEHNR, CDR2 FQNEAQ, per germline (reference sequence). V was shortened by 8 bases and J by 5 bases, with 16 bases between the two germline ends. There are 13 residues in the CDR3. The CDR3 spells CASDLLWDHEQYF. The DNA for the CDR3 is TGTGCCAGCGATCTCCTTTGGGATCACGAGCAGTACTTC.

This clonotype was observed at least ten times. The rearrangement uses TRBV7-9 and TRBJ2-1; D is possibly TRBD2 (5 bases). V was cut by 5 bases and J by 4 bases, with 9 bases left in between. The V gene's germline CDR1 is SEHNR and CDR2 FQNEAQ (reference sequence). The CDR3 runs to 13 residues. The CDR3 protein is CASSRPGYNEQFF. The CDR3 DNA reads TGTGCCAGCAGCAGACCGGGGTACAATGAGCAGTTCTTC.